Following are 30 T cell receptor beta chains from one sample sequenced in a study of cytomegalovirus exposure and HLA in healthy donors. It was with 60 Vbeta and 13 Jbeta primers that the PCR ran. Libraries were prepared by immunoSEQ multiplex PCR; TCRdb keeps only in-frame clonotypes and omits some of them. The repertoire holds 200,000 to 300,000 clones, about four fifths seen once, with 2% to 2.5% in the top ten. Material: PBMCs. The receptors here all came from a woman aged 40 to 50 in good health and CMV-seropositive.

CDR3: CSATDRDEQYF. CDR3 coding DNA: TGCAGTGCTACGGACAGGGACGAGCAGTACTTC. The chain has TRBV20-1 and TRBJ2-7; 8 nucleotides line up with TRBD1. V shed 4 bases and J 5 bases; nucleotides not matched to a gene: 1. Germline V gene lookup returns CDR1 DFQATT and CDR2 SNEGSKA (reference sequence). The CDR3 runs to 11 residues.

This sequence joins TRBV11-2 and TRBJ2-6; 7 bases fit TRBD1. The CDR3 runs to 14 residues. Germline values: CDR1 SGHAT, CDR2 FQNNGV. V gave up 7 bases and J gave up 2 bases; unmatched junction bases: 2. CDR3 residues: CASKQGTGANVLTF. The CDR3 DNA reads as TGTGCCAGCAAACAGGGGACTGGGGCCAACGTCCTGACTTTC.

This clone turned up a few times. This chain links TRBV7-6 with TRBJ2-6, with D possibly matching TRBD1 (6 bases). The CDR3 has 15 amino acids. CDR1 SGHVS and CDR2 FNYEAQ come from the germline V gene. V shed 5 bases and J shed 2 bases, with 10 bases lying between them. The DNA for the CDR3 is TGTGCCAGCAGCCAAGAGGGGGCTGGGGCCAACGTCCTGACTTTC. Its translation: CASSQEGAGANVLTF. Full variable domain (outside the CDR3, taken from reference TRBV7-6 and TRBJ2-6): GAGVSQSPRYKVTKRGQDVALRCDPISGHVSLYWYRQALGQGPEFLTYFNYEAQQDKSGLPNDRFSAERPEGSISTLTIQRTEQRDSAMYRCASSQEGAGANVLTFGAGSRLTVL.

The chain combines TRBV28 with TRBJ1-2; 8 bases match TRBD1. CDR1 is MDHEN, CDR2 SYDVKM, per germline. This CDR3 contains 15 residues. V dropped 6 bases and J dropped 2; count of bases not matched to a gene: 8. The CDR3 here is CASRGRTGSNYGYTF. DNA of the CDR3: TGTGCCAGCAGGGGAAGGACAGGGAGCAACTATGGCTACACCTTC.

The chain is built from TRBV5-1 and TRBJ2-7; 7 nucleotides align to TRBD1. Germline assignment: CDR1 SGHRS and CDR2 YFSETQ. The CDR3 spans 14 residues. With 5 bases clipped from V and 2 bases from J, the junction kept 7 bases outside the gene matches. The CDR3, as DNA: TGCGCCAGCAGGTCTGGGGACAGCACCTACGAGCAGTACTTC. It yields the protein CASRSGDSTYEQYF.

V is TRBV14 and J is TRBJ2-7, with D possibly being TRBD1 (6 bases). In germline, CDR1 is SGHDN, CDR2 FVKESK. Trimming pared 0 bases from V and 5 bases from J, leaving 20 bases between. This CDR3 comprises 17 residues. CDR3 in amino acids: CASSQDLWTARPDEQYF. In DNA, the CDR3 is TGTGCCAGCAGCCAAGATCTATGGACAGCGAGGCCTGACGAGCAGTACTTC.

The chain links TRBV6-1 to TRBJ1-1, with D unresolved. V was pared by 6 bases and J by 1 base, with 3 bases between. The germline CDR1 and CDR2 sequences are MNHNS and SASEGT. The CDR3 loop spans 11 amino acids. CDR3 DNA: TGTGCCAGCAGGGCGAACACTGAAGCTTTCTTT. It yields the protein CASRANTEAFF.

V usage is TRBV7-8 and J usage is TRBJ2-1, with D perhaps matching TRBD2 (6 bases). Germline lookup yields CDR1 SGHVS and CDR2 FQNEAQ. This CDR3 is 16 amino acids long. V gave up 1 base and J gave up 0 bases, with 10 bases separating them. The CDR3 coding sequence is TGTGCCAGCAGCTTAGACGGGGGACCCTCCTACAATGAGCAGTTCTTC. The encoded protein is CASSLDGGPSYNEQFF.

The V gene is TRBV11-2, the J gene TRBJ2-7, with 8 bases aligning to TRBD1. CDR1 and CDR2 (germline): SGHAT, FQNNGV. The CDR3 contains 15 residues. The ends lost 4 bases at V and 5 bases at J; junction bases unmatched: 10. The CDR3 sequence: CASSWEQGVGHEQYF. The CDR3 DNA reads TGTGCCAGCAGCTGGGAACAGGGGGTGGGACACGAGCAGTACTTC.

Turning to this clone: Different DNA sequences within this sample yield the same CDR3. This chain links TRBV5-1 with TRBJ1-5; 7 bases fit TRBD1. The CDR3 contains 15 residues. Trimming cost V 0 bases and J 4 bases; bases outside gene matches: 4. Germline lookup yields CDR1 SGHRS and CDR2 YFSETQ. This CDR3 is CASSLGTGGNQPQHF. The CDR3 DNA follows: TGCGCCAGCAGCTTGGGGACAGGCGGGAATCAGCCCCAGCATTTT.

V gene TRBV4-3 combines with J gene TRBJ2-3; D not resolved. The germline CDR1 and CDR2 sequences are LGHNA and YSLEER. The CDR3 is 14 residues long. V was trimmed by 0 bases and J by 3 bases, leaving 7 bases between them. The CDR3 DNA reads TGCGCCAGCAGCCAAGAGGTAGCTACAGATACGCAGTATTTT. This translates into CASSQEVATDTQYF.

Points on this clone: Other DNA sequences in the same sample also yield this CDR3. This chain uses TRBV27 with TRBJ2-1, with 14 bases fitting TRBD2. V lost 0 bases to trimming and J lost 7 bases; unmatched junction nucleotides: 8. This CDR3 contains 18 residues. Germline V gene data show CDR1 as MNHEY and CDR2 as SMNVEV (reference sequence). DNA for the CDR3: TGTGCCAGCAGTTTATCGCCGGGACTAGCGGGAGTCCGGAATGAGCAGTTCTTC. As protein: CASSLSPGLAGVRNEQFF.

The rearrangement links TRBV7-6 to TRBJ1-5, with TRBD1 matching over 8 bases. This CDR3 is 15 amino acids long. In germline, CDR1 is SGHVS, CDR2 FNYEAQ. Trimming took 1 base from V and 1 from J; bases not matched to a gene: 0. In DNA, the CDR3 is TGTGCCAGCAGCTTAGGGACAGGGAGCAATCAGCCCCAGCATTTT. Its protein is CASSLGTGSNQPQHF.

The CDR3 coding sequence is TGTGCCAGCGTATTCGGGAAGAGAGAGACCCAGTACTTC. This sequence encodes CASVFGKRETQYF. The chain has TRBV6-1 and TRBJ2-5, with D perhaps TRBD2 (5 bases). Germline CDR1 is MNHNS and CDR2 is SASEGT. Between the trimmed V and J ends, which lost 8 bases and 4 bases, there was a span of 14 bases. The CDR3 loop spans 13 amino acids.

This clone has only a few counts. V gene TRBV11-2 combines with J gene TRBJ2-1; TRBD2 matches at 10 bases. From germline, CDR1 is SGHAT and CDR2 FQNNGV. The CDR3 is made up of 15 amino acids. V was pared by 5 bases and J by 2 bases, with 3 bases of the junction left unmatched. The CDR3 DNA sequence: TGTGCCAGCAGCCATGGACTAGCGGCCTACAATGAGCAGTTCTTC. Translation: CASSHGLAAYNEQFF.

There are a few counts of this clone. This chain links TRBV7-2 with TRBJ2-1; 12 nucleotides agree with TRBD2. The V gene end was trimmed by 5 bases and the J gene end by 6 bases; junction bases not matched to a gene: 5. The CDR3 covers 15 residues. CDR1 is SGHTA, CDR2 FQGNSA, per germline. The CDR3 nucleotides read TGTGCCAGCAGCCTCGGACTAGCGGGATCCAATGAGCAGTTCTTC. This gives the protein CASSLGLAGSNEQFF.

The V gene is TRBV4-2, the J gene TRBJ2-1; D is perhaps TRBD2 (6 bases). Germline V CDR1 and CDR2: LGHNA, YNFKEQ. The CDR3 is 15 amino acids. V was shortened by 2 bases and J by 4 bases, with 12 bases between the two germline ends. CDR3 amino acids: CASSQSAGFYNEQFF. The CDR3 region has the DNA TGTGCCAGCAGCCAATCTGCGGGATTTTACAATGAGCAGTTCTTC.

The chain has TRBV28 and TRBJ2-2; D is ambiguous. Germline V lookup: CDR1 MDHEN, CDR2 SYDVKM. Trimming removed 6 bases from V and 4 bases from J, with 9 bases in between. The CDR3 is made up of 13 amino acids. Written as DNA, the CDR3 is TGTGCCAGCAGACCGCAGGCCACCGGGGAGCTGTTTTTT. It encodes CASRPQATGELFF.

The chain uses TRBV19 and TRBJ2-5, with D tentatively TRBD1 (6 bases). Trimming removed 3 bases at V and 5 bases at J, with 10 bases between. Germline V lookup: CDR1 LNHDA, CDR2 SQIVND (reference sequence). This CDR3 is 13 amino acids long. CDR3 DNA sequence: TGTGCCAGTAGTATCTCGAGGGGGGAGACCCAGTACTTC. Its translation: CASSISRGETQYF.

The chain has TRBV7-9 and TRBJ1-4; TRBD1 agrees at 8 bases. The V gene's germline CDR1 is SEHNR and CDR2 FQNEAQ (reference sequence). The J segment lost 0 bases and the V segment lost 5 bases, leaving 11 bases of the junction unmatched. The CDR3 runs to 18 residues. The CDR3 region has the DNA TGTGCCAGCAGCGAAAGGGGGACAGGACTATCAACTAATGAAAAACTGTTTTTT. Translation: CASSERGTGLSTNEKLFF.

This chain uses TRBV10-3 with TRBJ2-7; a possible D gene is TRBD2 (6 bases). Trimming took off 6 bases at V and 4 bases at J, with 16 bases between the two ends. This CDR3 spans 14 amino acids. Germline CDR1 ENHRY, CDR2 SYGVKD. CDR3 in DNA: TGTGCCATCAGGGAGGGGCAGGGTTTGTACGAGCAGTACTTC. Amino acids: CAIREGQGLYEQYF.

This chain connects TRBV30 to TRBJ2-2, with D unresolved. Trimming stripped 1 base from V and 1 base from J, with 13 bases between. CDR1 and CDR2 (germline): GTSNPN, SVGIG (reference sequence). The CDR3 runs 16 residues. The CDR3 sequence is CAWSATKSVNTGELFF. CDR3 nucleotides: TGTGCCTGGAGTGCCACGAAGTCAGTGAACACCGGGGAGCTGTTTTTT.

The genes are TRBV2 and TRBJ1-4; D might be TRBD1 (5 bases). The CDR3 is made up of 14 amino acids. Looked up from germline, CDR1 is SNHLY and CDR2 is FYNNEI. V gave up 5 bases and J gave up 4 bases, with 11 bases separating them. This chain's CDR3 is CASSKTVDNEKLFF. In DNA, the CDR3 is TGTGCCAGCAGTAAGACAGTGGATAATGAAAAACTGTTTTTT.

The rearrangement links TRBV6-5 to TRBJ1-1, with 10 bases identical to TRBD1. The CDR3 contains 15 residues. V lost 5 bases to trimming and J lost 3 bases; unmatched junction nucleotides: 6. CDR1 and CDR2 (germline): MNHEY, SVGAGI. The CDR3 DNA is TGTGCCAGCAGTAACTGGACAGGGGGATACACTGAAGCTTTCTTT. This encodes CASSNWTGGYTEAFF.

V is TRBV6-1 and J is TRBJ2-3; D remains ambiguous. Germline-derived CDR1 and CDR2 are MNHNS and SASEGT. Trimming left V 0 bases short and J 3 bases short, with 10 bases between. This CDR3 contains 15 residues. CDR3 sequence reads: CASSEAGSWTDTQYF. In DNA form, the CDR3 reads TGTGCCAGCAGTGAAGCGGGCAGCTGGACAGATACGCAGTATTTT.

In its sample, this clone was seen a few times. The CDR3 loop reads CASRAGTGGSSPLHF. In DNA, the CDR3 is TGCGCCAGTAGAGCCGGGACAGGGGGCAGTTCACCCCTCCACTTT. This chain links TRBV5-1 with TRBJ1-6; 12 positions match TRBD1. The CDR3 contains 15 residues. The germline CDR1 and CDR2 sequences are SGHRS and YFSETQ. V shed 8 bases, J shed 9 bases, and the junction held 9 bases outside the gene matches.

The rearrangement uses TRBV27 and TRBJ2-5; a weak D match, TRBD2 (7 bases). V lost 3 bases and J lost 5, with 16 bases in between. This CDR3 is built from 15 residues. Germline V gene sequence: CDR1 MNHEY, CDR2 SMNVEV (reference sequence). DNA of the CDR3: TGTGCCAGCAGTTTTTACGAGGGAGGGGGGGAGACCCAGTACTTC. Translation gives CASSFYEGGGETQYF.

This clone has only one observation. The gene calls are TRBV6-6 and TRBJ1-2, with D tentatively TRBD1 (5 bases). CDR1 and CDR2 (germline): MNHNY, SVGAGI (reference sequence). V lost 0 bases, J lost 8 bases, and 13 bases lay in between. This CDR3 has 14 amino acids. The CDR3 nucleotides are TGTGCCAGCAGTTACTCGATGGCAGGGTACGGCTACACCTTC. Encoded protein: CASSYSMAGYGYTF.

The chain couples TRBV27 to TRBJ2-1; 9 nucleotides align to TRBD2. Germline V gene sequence: CDR1 MNHEY, CDR2 SMNVEV (reference sequence). This CDR3 spans 20 amino acids. V trimming: 7 bases; J trimming: 1 base; junction bases outside the gene matches: 20. The CDR3, as DNA: TGTGCCAGCACCCCTAAATTGCCAGGGGTGAGCGGGAGGTCCTACAATGAGCAGTTCTTC. Protein: CASTPKLPGVSGRSYNEQFF.

The chain links TRBV10-3 to TRBJ2-1, with TRBD2 matching over 13 bases. CDR3 length: 15 residues. The germline V gene has CDR1 ENHRY and CDR2 SYGVKD. V lost 6 bases to trimming and J lost 4 bases; unmatched junction nucleotides: 3. The CDR3 loop reads CAISTLAGGYNEQFF. Written as DNA, the CDR3 is TGTGCCATCAGCACACTAGCGGGAGGGTACAATGAGCAGTTCTTC.